The 13 T cell receptor beta chains listed next were all sequenced from one sample in a study of blood T cell repertoires in COVID-19. Using immunoSEQ multiplex PCR, the repertoire was profiled, and TCRdb retains in-frame clones only, with some absent. The sample includes roughly 130,000 clones, 84% of them seen just once. Sequenced input: peripheral blood. The source is a woman in her twenties or thirties who had recovered from COVID-19.

V and J are TRBV7-2 and TRBJ2-7; D perhaps matches TRBD2 (6 bases). CDR3 length: 13 residues. Trimming cost V 2 bases and J 5 bases, with 10 bases left between them. Germline V CDR1 and CDR2: SGHTA, FQGNSA. The CDR3 region is CASSLKWGDEQYF. CDR3 DNA sequence: TGTGCCAGCAGCTTAAAGTGGGGGGACGAGCAGTACTTC.

Ten or more counts support this clone. The CDR3 reads CASSLVQGFSNIQYF. The CDR3 DNA sequence: TGTGCCAGCAGCTTAGTGCAGGGATTCTCGAACATTCAGTACTTC. The chain joins TRBV11-2 to TRBJ2-4; D possibly corresponds to TRBD1 (5 bases). Germline lookup yields CDR1 SGHAT and CDR2 FQNNGV. The CDR3 consists of 15 residues. Trimming pared 1 base from V and 7 bases from J, leaving 14 bases between.

This rearrangement joins TRBV28 to TRBJ2-4; 7 nucleotides align to TRBD1. The length of the CDR3 is 15 residues. Germline CDR1 and CDR2: MDHEN and SYDVKM. After removal of 6 bases from V and 0 bases from J, the junction contained 5 bases not matched to a gene. CDR3 protein: CASSNRGSAKNIQYF. The CDR3 bases are TGTGCCAGCAGCAACAGGGGTTCAGCCAAAAACATTCAGTACTTC.

V usage is TRBV7-2 and J usage is TRBJ2-3, with 12 bases aligning to TRBD2. Germline loops: CDR1 SGHTA, CDR2 FQGNSA. The CDR3 totals 18 residues. The junction had 11 bases not matched to a gene; V was cut back by 3 bases and J by 4 bases. CDR3 region: CASSFIPPTSGRPDTQYF. The CDR3 region has the DNA TGTGCCAGCAGCTTTATCCCTCCAACTAGCGGGAGGCCAGATACGCAGTATTTT. The complete variable domain, with remaining parts taken from reference TRBV7-2 and TRBJ2-3, reads GAGVSQSPSNKVTEKGKDVELRCDPISGHTALYWYRQSLGQGLEFLIYFQGNSAPDKSGLPSDRFSAERTGGSVSTLTIQRTQQEDSAVYLCASSFIPPTSGRPDTQYFGPGTRLTVL.

The chain is built from TRBV12-3 or TRBV12-4 and TRBJ1-2; TRBD1 might be the D (6 bases). The CDR3 loop spans 13 amino acids. V was cut by 3 bases and J by 8 bases, with 13 bases left in between. This CDR3 reads CASSFRGIEGYTF. DNA for the CDR3: TGTGCCAGCAGTTTCAGGGGAATAGAGGGCTACACCTTC.

The V and J genes are TRBV6-5 and TRBJ1-4, with D possibly matching TRBD1 (6 bases). Trimming left V 8 bases short and J 8 bases short, with 15 bases between. Looked up from germline, CDR1 is MNHEY and CDR2 is SVGAGI. The CDR3 contains 13 residues. The CDR3 loop is CASGRTDTEKLFF. CDR3 sequence (DNA): TGTGCCAGCGGACGGACAGACACGGAAAAACTGTTTTTT.

The chain has TRBV27 and TRBJ2-7; 9 nucleotides align to TRBD1. Germline assignment: CDR1 MNHEY and CDR2 SMNVEV (reference sequence). CDR3 length: 15 amino acids. The V gene end was trimmed by 5 bases and the J gene end by 3 bases; junction bases not matched to a gene: 8. DNA of the CDR3: TGTGCCAGCAGTGGACGCCGGGACAGGGTCTACGAGCAGTACTTC. Translated, it gives CASSGRRDRVYEQYF.

Many counts were recorded for this clone. The chain carries TRBV6-5 and TRBJ2-3, with 9 bases fitting TRBD1. Per germline, CDR1 MNHEY and CDR2 SVGAGI. CDR3 length: 14 amino acids. J lost 2 bases, V lost 11 bases, and 8 bases had no gene match. CDR3 in amino acids: CAFSGTGTTDTQYF. The DNA for the CDR3 is TGTGCCTTCTCCGGGACAGGGACCACAGATACGCAGTATTTT.

The V gene is TRBV5-1, the J gene TRBJ2-1; TRBD2 matches 7 bases. The CDR3 spans 15 residues. Trimming took 4 bases from V and 1 from J; bases not matched to a gene: 5. Germline V gives CDR1 SGHRS, CDR2 YFSETQ. The CDR3 sequence: CASSPDGGSYNEQFF. The CDR3 region has the DNA TGCGCCAGCAGCCCCGACGGGGGGTCCTACAATGAGCAGTTCTTC.

This chain joins TRBV19 and TRBJ1-1; D perhaps matches TRBD1 (6 bases). V lost 3 bases and J lost 10, with 18 bases in between. The CDR3 runs to 14 residues. In germline, CDR1 is LNHDA, CDR2 SQIVND (reference sequence). CDR3 amino acids: CASSILDRAGGAFF. Written as DNA, the CDR3 is TGTGCCAGTAGTATCTTGGACAGAGCCGGAGGAGCTTTCTTT.

The rearrangement joins TRBV27 to TRBJ2-1, with TRBD2 matching 12 bases. There are 15 residues in the CDR3. J gave up 8 bases and V 8 bases, and 10 bases lay outside the gene matches. Germline V gene sequence: CDR1 MNHEY, CDR2 SMNVEV (reference sequence). CDR3 DNA: TGTGCCAGCGGATTCGGACTAGCGGGAAGTGATGAGCAGTTCTTC. Translating gives CASGFGLAGSDEQFF.

V usage is TRBV5-1 and J usage is TRBJ2-4, with TRBD1 identical over 9 bases. V lost 4 bases to trimming and J lost 2 bases; unmatched junction nucleotides: 16. CDR3 length: 19 residues. Germline values: CDR1 SGHRS, CDR2 YFSETQ. The CDR3 region has the DNA TGCGCCAGCAGCCTGGGATATTACGGACAGGGGAGAACCAAAAACATTCAGTACTTC. Its protein is CASSLGYYGQGRTKNIQYF. The full variable domain, its missing parts supplied by reference TRBV5-1 and TRBJ2-4, is KAGVTQTPRYLIKTRGQQVTLSCSPISGHRSVSWYQQTPGQGLQFLFEYFSETQRNKGNFPGRFSGRQFSNSRSEMNVSTLELGDSALYLCASSLGYYGQGRTKNIQYFGAGTRLSVL.

Written as DNA, the CDR3 is TGTGCCAGCAGCATCGACAGCTATGGCTACACCTTC. The encoded protein is CASSIDSYGYTF. The chain has TRBV2 and TRBJ1-2; a weak D match, TRBD1 (5 bases). CDR3 length: 12 amino acids. Trimming took 6 bases from V and 4 from J, leaving 9 bases between them. Germline values: CDR1 SNHLY, CDR2 FYNNEI.